The clone carrying this T cell receptor (beta chain) was seen only once. The sample belongs to a study of blood T cell repertoires in COVID-19. Across the study: Italy, Spain and the United States were the sources of the convalescent and acute COVID-19 samples. Sample material is recorded as cDNA or gDNA derived from T cells, B-cell-depleted T cells, or PBMCs.

This CDR3 is 14 amino acids long. Germline CDR1 KGHSH, CDR2 LQKENI. V was shortened by 0 bases and J by 4 bases, with 9 bases between the two germline ends. Original handling: How many nucleated cells were present was estimated from reference gene primer amplification. The assay was immunoSEQ multiplex PCR, and TCRdb's table has in-frame clones only and misses some. V and J calls and clone size come straight from that table; D and trimming were deduced from the DNA. The sample has around 270,000 clones; approximately 90% are singletons. The source of this sequence is a middle-aged man with acute or convalescent COVID-19. The rearrangement uses TRBV18 and TRBJ1-2; D may be TRBD1 (6 bases). Sequencing used peripheral blood. CDR3 region: CASSPPKQGYGYTF. The CDR3 DNA reads TGTGCCAGCTCACCACCGAAACAGGGCTATGGCTACACCTTC.